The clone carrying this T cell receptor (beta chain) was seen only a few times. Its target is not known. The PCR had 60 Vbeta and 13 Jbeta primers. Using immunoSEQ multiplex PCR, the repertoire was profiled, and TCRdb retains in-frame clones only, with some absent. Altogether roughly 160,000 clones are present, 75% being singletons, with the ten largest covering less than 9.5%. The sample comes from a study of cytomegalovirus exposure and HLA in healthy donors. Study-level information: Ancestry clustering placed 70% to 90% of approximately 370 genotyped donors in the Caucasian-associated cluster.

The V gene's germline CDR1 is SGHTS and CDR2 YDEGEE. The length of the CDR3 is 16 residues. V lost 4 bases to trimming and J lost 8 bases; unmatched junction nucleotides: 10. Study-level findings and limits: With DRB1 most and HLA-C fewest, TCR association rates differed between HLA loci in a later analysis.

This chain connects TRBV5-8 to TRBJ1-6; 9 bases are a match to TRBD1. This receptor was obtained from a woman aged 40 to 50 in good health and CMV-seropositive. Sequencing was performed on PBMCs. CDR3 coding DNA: TGTGCCAGCAGCCGGGGGACAGGGCGTAATCATTCACCCCTCCACTTT. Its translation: CASSRGTGRNHSPLHF.